The 32 T cell receptor beta chains below come from one sample, sequenced in a study of control samples from healthy donors and cancer patients. Measured with immunoSEQ multiplex PCR; TCRdb has only the in-frame clones, and not every one. The profile covers some 95,000 clones, with 80% to 95% appearing a single time and approximately 3% taken by the ten largest. The sequencing sample was made of blood. The receptors come from a human donor in good health. The donor label of this sample is uncertain.

CDR3 bases: TGTGCCGGATTGGGACAGGGGGGCAATGAGCAGTTCTTC. This sequence encodes CAGLGQGGNEQFF. The rearrangement links TRBV21-1 to TRBJ2-1; TRBD1, the table's D call, lacks a check against the DNA. TRBV21-1 is marked as a pseudogene. The CDR3 is 13 amino acids.

This sequence joins TRBV5-1 and TRBJ1-2, with D hard to call. This CDR3 is built from 14 residues. The ends were cut back, 0 bases at V and 5 bases at J, with 11 bases in the middle. The germline V gene encodes CDR1 SGHRS and CDR2 YFSETQ. CDR3 in amino acids: CASSLDGEGYGYTF. The CDR3 bases are TGCGCCAGCAGCTTGGACGGGGAAGGATATGGCTACACCTTC.

This clone showed up just once. The chain is built from TRBV6-5 and TRBJ1-1, with unresolved D. Germline V CDR1 and CDR2: MNHEY, SVGAGI. V was cut by 5 bases and J by 4 bases, with 14 bases left in between. The CDR3 loop spans 14 amino acids. CDR3: CASSPPLSGTEAFF. CDR3 bases: TGTGCCAGCAGTCCCCCCCTGAGTGGCACTGAAGCTTTCTTT.

The chain recombines TRBV5-1 with TRBJ1-1; TRBD1 aligns across 10 bases. The CDR3 is made up of 14 amino acids. Unmatched junction bases numbered 3, after V lost 4 bases and J lost 3 bases. Germline V lookup: CDR1 SGHRS, CDR2 YFSETQ. The CDR3 region has the DNA TGCGCCAGCAGCGCGGGGACAGGGGACACTGAAGCTTTCTTT. It specifies CASSAGTGDTEAFF.

The chain recombines TRBV5-1 with TRBJ1-1; TRBD1 might be the D (5 bases). The V gene's germline CDR1 is SGHRS and CDR2 YFSETQ. V lost 0 bases and J lost 4, with 13 bases in between. This CDR3 spans 15 amino acids. DNA of the CDR3: TGCGCCAGCAGCTTGGAGCGAGGGGCGTTCACTGAAGCTTTCTTT. Its translation: CASSLERGAFTEAFF.

CDR3 loop: CASSPKSGGHNEQFF. The CDR3 nucleotides read TGTGCCAGCTCACCAAAAAGCGGGGGGCACAATGAGCAGTTCTTC. This sequence joins TRBV18 and TRBJ2-1; the match to TRBD2 covers 9 bases. J gave up 5 bases and V 2 bases, and 4 bases lay outside the gene matches. Germline loops: CDR1 KGHSH, CDR2 LQKENI. This CDR3 is built from 15 residues.

V gene TRBV20-1 combines with J gene TRBJ2-3; D gene unclear. Germline V gene lookup returns CDR1 DFQATT and CDR2 SNEGSKA (reference sequence). The CDR3 contains 12 residues. V shed 3 bases and J shed 5 bases, with 9 bases lying between them. This CDR3 reads CSASPNGDTQYF. CDR3 nucleotides: TGCAGTGCTAGTCCAAACGGAGATACGCAGTATTTT.

This rearrangement joins TRBV29-1 to TRBJ1-1, with a weak D call TRBD1 (5 bases). V was shortened by 7 bases and J by 7 bases, with 16 bases between the two germline ends. The germline V gene encodes CDR1 SQVTM and CDR2 ANQGSEA. The CDR3 has 12 residues. CDR3 region: CSAIGGLNEAFF. The CDR3 bases are TGCAGCGCAATCGGGGGGTTGAATGAAGCTTTCTTT. The variable domain in full, completed from reference TRBV29-1 and TRBJ1-1, reads SAVISQKPSRDICQRGTSLTIQCQVDSQVTMMFWYRQQPGQSLTLIATANQGSEATYESGFVIDKFPISRPNLTFSTLTVSNMSPEDSSIYLCSAIGGLNEAFFGQGTRLTVV.

J is TRBJ2-3 and V is TRBV9; D is unclear. V shed 0 bases and J shed 4 bases, with 6 bases lying between them. This CDR3 is 13 amino acids long. The germline V gene encodes CDR1 SGDLS and CDR2 YYNGEE. DNA of the CDR3: TGTGCCAGCAGCGTAGGACTGTCAGATACGCAGTATTTT. Its translation: CASSVGLSDTQYF.

CDR3 sequence reads: CASSLTGDGELFF. As DNA, the CDR3 is TGCGCCAGCAGCTTGACAGGGGACGGGGAGCTGTTTTTT. This sequence joins TRBV5-1 and TRBJ2-2, with 7 nucleotides matching TRBD1. This CDR3 is 13 amino acids long. V gave up 1 base and J gave up 7 bases; unmatched junction bases: 1. Germline values: CDR1 SGHRS, CDR2 YFSETQ.

This chain uses TRBV24-1 with TRBJ2-1; TRBD1 matches at 8 bases. Germline trimming cut 3 bases from V and 7 bases from J; bases unmatched to any gene: 10. The CDR3 is 16 residues long. Germline V gene data show CDR1 as KGHDR and CDR2 as SFDVKD. The CDR3 loop reads CATSDLTRTGRNEQFF. CDR3 sequence (DNA): TGTGCCACCAGTGATCTGACTCGGACAGGGCGGAATGAGCAGTTCTTC.

This chain uses TRBV11-2 with TRBJ2-3, with a tentative D call TRBD2 (7 bases). The germline gives CDR1 SGHAT, CDR2 FQNNGV. The CDR3 is made up of 16 amino acids. Trimming left V 1 base short and J 2 bases short, with 13 bases between. CDR3: CASSLGWGGATDTQYF. In nucleotides, the CDR3 is TGTGCCAGCAGCTTAGGTTGGGGGGGGGCCACAGATACGCAGTATTTT.

As regards this clone: In the same sample, other DNA sequences code for this CDR3. This rearrangement joins TRBV10-2 to TRBJ1-5; D not certain. The V end was cut by 4 bases, the J end by 4 bases, with 8 bases between. Germline CDR1 and CDR2: WSHSY and SAAADI. This CDR3 has 13 amino acids. The CDR3 loop reads CASSGTANQPQHF. CDR3 DNA sequence: TGCGCCAGCAGTGGGACGGCTAATCAGCCCCAGCATTTT.

This clone was detected only once. The chain joins TRBV3-1 (or the pseudogene TRBV3-2) to TRBJ1-2, with D tentatively TRBD1 (6 bases). The CDR3 length is 16 residues. Between the trimmed V and J ends, which lost 2 bases and 4 bases, there was a span of 17 bases. In germline, CDR1 is LGHDT, CDR2 YNNKEL (reference sequence). The CDR3 DNA reads as TGTGCCAGCAGCCAAAGGGGGGTCCAGGGACCCTATGGCTACACCTTC. Translating it yields CASSQRGVQGPYGYTF.

This clone was detected once. This chain connects TRBV2 to TRBJ1-5; no firm D call. Trimming left V 5 bases short and J 5 bases short, with 10 bases between. This CDR3 is 13 amino acids long. Germline assignment: CDR1 SNHLY and CDR2 FYNNEI. DNA for the CDR3: TGTGCCAGCAGTTCAGGAGGCGATCAGCCCCAGCATTTT. This translates into CASSSGGDQPQHF.

This clone was seen once. V usage is TRBV5-6 and J usage is TRBJ1-5, with TRBD1 matching 8 bases. With 2 bases clipped from V and 11 bases from J, the junction kept 18 bases outside the gene matches. The CDR3 is 17 amino acids. CDR1 and CDR2 from the germline V gene are SGHDT and YYEEEE. CDR3 sequence reads: CASSLNKGQGLPGAQHF. CDR3 nucleotides: TGTGCCAGCAGCTTAAATAAAGGACAGGGCCTCCCCGGGGCCCAGCATTTT.

The V call is TRBV24-1, the J call TRBJ1-1; D is perhaps TRBD1 (6 bases). Trimming took off 2 bases at V and 1 base at J, with 16 bases between the two ends. The CDR3 spans 17 residues. Germline lookup yields CDR1 KGHDR and CDR2 SFDVKD. The CDR3 spells CATSDSPTGTTNTEAFF. CDR3 DNA sequence: TGTGCCACCAGTGATTCGCCAACCGGGACAACGAACACTGAAGCTTTCTTT.

The chain recombines TRBV21-1 with TRBJ2-5; the table names TRBD2, a call not compared with the DNA. TRBV21-1 is flagged as a pseudogene. CDR3 length equals 15 residues. The CDR3 DNA sequence: TGTGCCAGCAGCCGACCCGGGGAGACCCGAGAGACCCAGTACTTC. The encoded protein is CASSRPGETRETQYF.

The rearrangement joins TRBV9 to TRBJ2-5; D is ambiguous. Germline V gene lookup returns CDR1 SGDLS and CDR2 YYNGEE. V gave up 4 bases and J gave up 4 bases, with 5 bases separating them. The CDR3 length is 11 residues. The CDR3, as DNA: TGTGCCAGCAGCCAAGGAGAGACCCAGTACTTC. This sequence encodes CASSQGETQYF.

The chain employs TRBV11-2 and TRBJ1-6; D is unresolved. The CDR3 totals 15 residues. Trimming shortened V by 0 bases and J by 0 bases, and 3 bases separated the two germline ends. The germline V gene encodes CDR1 SGHAT and CDR2 FQNNGV. The CDR3 is CASSLESSYNSPLHF. In nucleotides, the CDR3 is TGTGCCAGCAGCTTAGAGAGCTCCTATAATTCACCCCTCCACTTT.

The chain has TRBV19 and TRBJ2-7, with 11 bases identical to TRBD2. CDR1 and CDR2 from the germline V gene are LNHDA and SQIVND (reference sequence). This CDR3 is 15 amino acids long. With 5 bases clipped from V and 2 bases from J, the junction kept 5 bases outside the gene matches. The CDR3 nucleotides read TGTGCCAGTAGTTCCCGACTAGCGGGGCCCTACGAGCAGTACTTC. Amino acids: CASSSRLAGPYEQYF.

This clone has just one count. V gene TRBV2 combines with J gene TRBJ1-5, with 7 nucleotides matching TRBD1. Germline CDR1 and CDR2: SNHLY and FYNNEI. This CDR3 is built from 14 residues. V shed 5 bases, J shed 9 bases, and the junction held 10 bases outside the gene matches. CDR3 residues: CASSQTGVDPPQHF. The CDR3 bases are TGTGCCAGCAGTCAAACAGGGGTGGATCCGCCCCAGCATTTT.

The chain employs TRBV9 and TRBJ1-2, with 11 positions matching TRBD1. Unmatched junction bases numbered 2, after V lost 2 bases and J lost 2 bases. This CDR3 is built from 15 residues. Germline V gene data show CDR1 as SGDLS and CDR2 as YYNGEE. In DNA form, the CDR3 reads TGTGCCAGCAGCGTGTGGACAGGGGGCAACTATGGCTACACCTTC. Amino acids: CASSVWTGGNYGYTF.

The CDR3 sequence: CASSFASTGHNEQFF. The CDR3 nucleotides are TGTGCCAGCAGCTTCGCTAGCACAGGCCACAATGAGCAGTTCTTC. The chain recombines TRBV5-4 with TRBJ2-1; D may be TRBD1 or TRBD2 (5 bases each). V was pared by 2 bases and J by 5 bases, with 14 bases between. Germline CDR1 SGHNT, CDR2 YYREEE (reference sequence). The CDR3 is made up of 15 amino acids.

The J gene is TRBJ2-2, the V gene TRBV6-5, with 11 bases matching TRBD2. After removal of 9 bases from V and 6 bases from J, the junction contained 3 bases not matched to a gene. CDR3 size: 13 residues. Germline CDR1 and CDR2: MNHEY and SVGAGI. DNA for the CDR3: TGTGCCAGTGGTAGCGGGGGGGCCGGGGAGCTGTTTTTT. Translating it yields CASGSGGAGELFF.

V is TRBV3-1 (or the pseudogene TRBV3-2) and J is TRBJ2-3; 11 positions match TRBD1. The CDR3 spans 15 residues. With 3 bases clipped from V and 4 bases from J, the junction kept 3 bases outside the gene matches. Germline values: CDR1 LGHDT, CDR2 YNNKEL (reference sequence). Written as DNA, the CDR3 is TGTGCCAGCAGCCAGTGGACAGGGGGCGCAGATACGCAGTATTTT. Translated, it gives CASSQWTGGADTQYF.

V is TRBV20-1 and J is TRBJ2-4; either TRBD1 or TRBD2 may supply D (7 bases each). This CDR3 has 11 residues. In germline, CDR1 is DFQATT, CDR2 SNEGSKA (reference sequence). Trimming took off 6 bases at V and 13 bases at J, with 16 bases between the two ends. The CDR3, as DNA: TGCAGTGCGGGGGGGGACAGCGACCAGTACTTC. This sequence encodes CSAGGDSDQYF.

Written as DNA, the CDR3 is TGTGCCAGCAGCCGACAGGGGCCCGGAAACACCATATATTTT. The encoded protein is CASSRQGPGNTIYF. The J gene is TRBJ1-3, the V gene TRBV3-1 (or the pseudogene TRBV3-2); 8 nucleotides match TRBD1. This CDR3 region has 14 residues. The ends lost 4 bases at V and 4 bases at J; junction bases unmatched: 3. The germline V gene has CDR1 LGHDT and CDR2 YNNKEL (reference sequence).

This clone was detected only once. Here the CDR3 reads CALRQDYGYTF. The CDR3 coding sequence is TGTGCCTTAAGGCAGGACTATGGCTACACCTTC. This chain links TRBV19 with TRBJ1-2, with no clear D. CDR3 size: 11 residues. The V end was cut by 11 bases, the J end by 3 bases, with 10 bases between. From germline, CDR1 is LNHDA and CDR2 SQIVND (reference sequence).

The rearrangement links TRBV20-1 to TRBJ2-2; 9 bases map to TRBD2. Per the germline V gene, CDR1 is DFQATT and CDR2 is SNEGSKA (reference sequence). The junction had 6 bases not matched to a gene; V was cut back by 6 bases and J by 7 bases. This CDR3 comprises 13 residues. This chain's CDR3 is CSASRRGGGELFF. The DNA for the CDR3 is TGCAGTGCCAGTCGGCGGGGGGGCGGGGAGCTGTTTTTT.

V usage is TRBV10-3 and J usage is TRBJ2-1, with D unresolved. The CDR3 runs to 13 residues. V was trimmed by 7 bases and J by 0 bases, leaving 7 bases between them. In germline, CDR1 is ENHRY, CDR2 SYGVKD. CDR3 nucleotides: TGTGCCATCACCCCGAGCTCCTACAATGAGCAGTTCTTC. It codes for CAITPSSYNEQFF.

The chain joins TRBV6-1 to TRBJ2-7, with 9 positions matching TRBD1. The CDR3 loop spans 15 amino acids. V trimming: 3 bases; J trimming: 3 bases; junction bases outside the gene matches: 6. CDR1 is MNHNS and CDR2 is SASEGT in the germline V gene. DNA for the CDR3: TGTGCCAGCAGTGAGGCCGGGACAGGGTACTACGAGCAGTACTTC. Translating gives CASSEAGTGYYEQYF.